The 26 T cell receptor beta chains given below trace back to one sample, sequenced in a study of cytomegalovirus exposure and HLA in healthy donors. Here immunoSEQ multiplex PCR was the method, and the copy in TCRdb shows in-frame clones only, minus some. The table has a few hundred thousand clones, 85% to 90% seen once. The source material was PBMCs. These receptors were collected from a woman aged 18-35 years in good health and CMV-seronegative.

J is TRBJ1-5 and V is TRBV18; D is possibly TRBD1 (6 bases). Trimming removed 6 bases from V and 1 base from J, with 16 bases in between. CDR3 length: 16 amino acids. The germline gives CDR1 KGHSH, CDR2 LQKENI. CDR3 amino acids: CASSRRDTPSNQPQHF. The CDR3 DNA is TGTGCCAGCTCTCGTAGGGACACCCCCAGCAATCAGCCCCAGCATTTT.

V usage is TRBV27 and J usage is TRBJ2-7; a weak D match, TRBD2 (6 bases). The CDR3 has 15 residues. Trimming took 2 bases from V and 3 from J, leaving 14 bases between them. Germline V gives CDR1 MNHEY, CDR2 SMNVEV (reference sequence). The CDR3 DNA reads as TGTGCCAGCAGTTTAGCGGGGCCGGCGGGCTACGAGCAGTACTTC. Its protein is CASSLAGPAGYEQYF.

This clone was found once. The rearrangement uses TRBV5-4 and TRBJ1-2; 8 bases map to TRBD1. The CDR3 runs to 13 residues. Germline V gene sequence: CDR1 SGHNT, CDR2 YYREEE (reference sequence). V was clipped by 5 bases and J by 6 bases; unmatched bases: 6. The CDR3 nucleotides are TGTGCCAGCAGAATGACAGGGGAAGATGGCTACACCTTC. Translated: CASRMTGEDGYTF.

In nucleotides, the CDR3 is TGCGCCAGCAGCTTGGGACAGCCCGCGGATACGCAGTATTTT. As protein: CASSLGQPADTQYF. The chain combines TRBV5-1 with TRBJ2-3; D possibly corresponds to TRBD1 (5 bases). The CDR3 runs to 14 residues. Germline V gene data show CDR1 as SGHRS and CDR2 as YFSETQ. The V gene lost 0 bases and the J gene lost 6 bases, with 11 bases spanning the gap.

This clone was picked up a small number of times. The CDR3 DNA follows: TGTGCCAGCTCGTTCAGCGGGGGAGCCCAGCATTTT. This codes for CASSFSGGAQHF. The chain uses TRBV18 and TRBJ1-5; tentative D call: TRBD1 (5 bases). The germline gives CDR1 KGHSH, CDR2 LQKENI. The V end lost 6 bases, the J end lost 11 bases, and 14 bases lay between the germline ends. The CDR3 has 12 residues.

J is TRBJ2-1 and V is TRBV4-1, with no clear D. Looked up from germline, CDR1 is MGHRA and CDR2 is YSYEKL. The V end lost 1 base, the J end lost 0 bases, and 10 bases lay between the germline ends. This CDR3 is 16 amino acids long. CDR3 amino acids: CASSQVIAPSYNEQFF. The DNA of the CDR3 is TGCGCCAGCAGCCAAGTTATCGCGCCCTCCTACAATGAGCAGTTCTTC.

This rearrangement joins TRBV7-6 to TRBJ2-3; 11 bases agree with TRBD2. V lost 4 bases to trimming and J lost 0 bases; unmatched junction nucleotides: 12. CDR3 size: 19 residues. Germline assignment: CDR1 SGHVS and CDR2 FNYEAQ. CDR3: CASSSPGTSGYESTDTQYF. CDR3 DNA sequence: TGTGCCAGCAGCTCCCCCGGGACTAGCGGATACGAAAGCACAGATACGCAGTATTTT.

The V gene is TRBV15, the J gene TRBJ2-7; possible D gene TRBD2, 6 bases. There are 20 residues in the CDR3. V lost 2 bases, J lost 6 bases, and 32 bases lay in between. Looked up from germline, CDR1 is LNHNV and CDR2 is YYDKDF (reference sequence). The CDR3 loop is CATSRHPRSFGGNKATEQYF. DNA for the CDR3: TGTGCCACCAGCAGACACCCAAGGAGTTTTGGCGGGAACAAAGCCACCGAGCAGTACTTC.

The chain is built from TRBV4-3 and TRBJ2-2; a weak D match, TRBD2 (5 bases). The CDR3 has 16 residues. Trimming left V 1 base short and J 5 bases short, with 14 bases between. Germline CDR1 is LGHNA and CDR2 is YSLEER. This CDR3 reads CASSQVGRRRTGELFF. The CDR3 bases are TGCGCCAGCAGCCAAGTTGGGCGGAGGAGGACCGGGGAGCTGTTTTTT.

The V and J genes are TRBV18 and TRBJ2-1, with D maybe TRBD2 (6 bases). The CDR3 consists of 13 residues. The V end was cut by 6 bases, the J end by 8 bases, with 14 bases between. Looked up from germline, CDR1 is KGHSH and CDR2 is LQKENI. CDR3 nucleotides: TGTGCCAGCTCGGCGCGGGATAGCGATGAGCAGTTCTTC. Protein sequence: CASSARDSDEQFF.

V usage is TRBV13 and J usage is TRBJ1-1, with a weak D call TRBD1 (6 bases). Per the germline V gene, CDR1 is PRHDT and CDR2 is FYEKMQ (reference sequence). Trimming took 5 bases from V and 1 from J, leaving 11 bases between them. The CDR3 contains 14 residues. The CDR3 sequence: CASSPGTPNTEAFF. The CDR3 nucleotides are TGTGCCAGCAGCCCCGGGACACCGAACACTGAAGCTTTCTTT.

The CDR3 region is CASSRTSGRGAGELFF. The CDR3 DNA reads as TGTGCCAGTAGTCGGACTAGCGGGAGGGGGGCCGGGGAGCTGTTTTTT. The rearrangement uses TRBV19 and TRBJ2-2, with 15 bases identical to TRBD2. CDR1 and CDR2 (germline): LNHDA, SQIVND (reference sequence). The V segment lost 5 bases and the J segment 6 bases; nucleotides outside the gene matches: 4. The CDR3 runs to 16 residues.

The rearrangement joins TRBV5-1 to TRBJ1-2, with D perhaps TRBD1 (5 bases). Germline assignment: CDR1 SGHRS and CDR2 YFSETQ. The V gene lost 0 bases and the J gene lost 2 bases, with 11 bases spanning the gap. This CDR3 is 15 amino acids long. CDR3 in DNA: TGCGCCAGCAGCTTGGTTGACAGCCAGAACTATGGCTACACCTTC. Its translation: CASSLVDSQNYGYTF.

The CDR3 region is CASSLAPGETQYF. The CDR3 DNA is TGTGCCAGCAGCTTAGCCCCAGGGGAGACCCAGTACTTC. The rearrangement uses TRBV7-6 and TRBJ2-5; the D gene is possibly TRBD1 (5 bases). This CDR3 contains 13 residues. Germline V gene sequence: CDR1 SGHVS, CDR2 FNYEAQ. Trimming left V 0 bases short and J 5 bases short, with 7 bases between.

The gene calls are TRBV2 and TRBJ2-7; 9 bases line up with TRBD1. CDR1 is SNHLY and CDR2 is FYNNEI in the germline V gene. V dropped 7 bases and J dropped 0; count of bases not matched to a gene: 7. The CDR3 spans 15 residues. CDR3 coding DNA: TGTGCCAGCAACGAGCGACAGGGGGTCTCCTACGAGCAGTACTTC. Protein: CASNERQGVSYEQYF. The full variable domain, in which reference TRBV2 and TRBJ2-7 provide the parts outside the CDR3, is EPEVTQTPSHQVTQMGQEVILRCVPISNHLYFYWYRQILGQKVEFLVSFYNNEISEKSEIFDDQFSVERPDGSNFTLKIRSTKLEDSAMYFCASNERQGVSYEQYFGPGTRLTVT.

The gene calls are TRBV5-4 and TRBJ1-1; no clear D. V lost 1 base to trimming and J lost 1 base, with 5 bases between them. Germline CDR1 and CDR2: SGHNT and YYREEE (reference sequence). The CDR3 has 13 amino acids. Written as DNA, the CDR3 is TGTGCCAGCAGCTTGAGAGGGAACACTGAAGCTTTCTTT. Amino acid sequence: CASSLRGNTEAFF.

The V gene is TRBV6-6, the J gene TRBJ2-2; D not certain. Deletions cut 2 bases from V and 1 base from J, with 2 bases between. Germline CDR1 reads MNHNY; CDR2 reads SVGAGI (reference sequence). The CDR3 has 13 residues. The CDR3 here is CASSYQNTGELFF. The CDR3 DNA is TGTGCCAGCAGTTACCAGAACACCGGGGAGCTGTTTTTT.

There are a few counts of this clone. The chain uses TRBV25-1 and TRBJ1-6; D uncertain. Trimming shortened V by 0 bases and J by 16 bases, and 16 bases separated the two germline ends. The CDR3 extends over 14 amino acids. In germline, CDR1 is MGHDK, CDR2 SYGVNS. The DNA for the CDR3 is TGTGCCAGCAGTGAATATAAGCGGTCCGGTGAACTCCACTTT. Translation: CASSEYKRSGELHF.

The chain couples TRBV28 to TRBJ1-2, with 7 bases matching TRBD1. V lost 5 bases and J lost 4; bases outside the gene matches: 13. There are 16 residues in the CDR3. Germline V gene data show CDR1 as MDHEN and CDR2 as SYDVKM. CDR3 coding DNA: TGTGCCAGCAGTCTCCGTCAGGGGGGTACTGTCTATGGCTACACCTTC. Translating gives CASSLRQGGTVYGYTF.

The gene calls are TRBV19 and TRBJ2-1; 8 nucleotides match TRBD2. Germline lookup yields CDR1 LNHDA and CDR2 SQIVND (reference sequence). This CDR3 is built from 13 residues. V dropped 7 bases and J dropped 8; count of bases not matched to a gene: 7. The CDR3: CASTSGSPHEQFF. DNA for the CDR3: TGTGCCAGTACAAGCGGGAGCCCCCATGAGCAGTTCTTC.

The chain combines TRBV28 with TRBJ2-1; TRBD2 aligns across 7 bases. V lost 2 bases to trimming and J lost 3 bases; unmatched junction nucleotides: 1. CDR3 length equals 14 residues. Germline assignment: CDR1 MDHEN and CDR2 SYDVKM. CDR3 nucleotides: TGTGCCAGCAGTTTACTAGCGGACTACAATGAGCAGTTCTTC. It is translated as CASSLLADYNEQFF.

This rearrangement joins TRBV6-5 to TRBJ2-7; 7 bases agree with TRBD1. J lost 2 bases, V lost 2 bases, and 3 bases had no gene match. The CDR3 contains 14 residues. From germline, CDR1 is MNHEY and CDR2 SVGAGI. The CDR3 DNA is TGTGCCAGCAGTTACCCGGGACAGCCCTACGAGCAGTACTTC. It codes for CASSYPGQPYEQYF.

The V and J genes are TRBV27 and TRBJ1-6; a possible D gene is TRBD1 (5 bases). The CDR3 has 15 residues. V shed 5 bases and J shed 9 bases, with 17 bases lying between them. Germline V CDR1 and CDR2: MNHEY, SMNVEV (reference sequence). The CDR3 spells CASSHPTDDLSPLHF. CDR3 DNA sequence: TGTGCCAGCAGTCACCCGACAGACGACCTTTCACCCCTCCACTTT.

This chain links TRBV28 with TRBJ2-1, with 8 bases matching TRBD1. CDR1 and CDR2 from the germline V gene are MDHEN and SYDVKM. J lost 7 bases, V lost 2 bases, and 13 bases had no gene match. The CDR3 is 17 residues long. This chain's CDR3 is CASSLIPAGQGRNEQFF. The DNA of the CDR3 is TGTGCCAGCAGTTTAATCCCCGCCGGACAGGGTAGGAATGAGCAGTTCTTC.

V usage is TRBV27 and J usage is TRBJ2-7; possible D gene TRBD2, 5 bases. This CDR3 region has 16 residues. Trimming removed 1 base at V and 2 bases at J, with 15 bases between. Germline V gene lookup returns CDR1 MNHEY and CDR2 SMNVEV (reference sequence). The CDR3 sequence: CASSLLSVGEPYEQYF. CDR3 in DNA: TGTGCCAGCAGTTTATTGTCAGTCGGGGAACCCTACGAGCAGTACTTC.

Points on this clone: The sample carries other DNA sequences with the same CDR3. The chain has TRBV27 and TRBJ2-1; 7 nucleotides match TRBD1. CDR1 and CDR2 from the germline V gene are MNHEY and SMNVEV (reference sequence). J lost 2 bases, V lost 6 bases, and 7 bases had no gene match. The CDR3 spans 15 residues. The CDR3 DNA reads TGTGCCAGCAGCCCGGGACAGATCACCTACAATGAGCAGTTCTTC. Residues: CASSPGQITYNEQFF.